What follows describes a single TCR beta chain. Its antigen is not identified. This record belongs to a study of early T cells in non-severe SARS-CoV-2 infection. The overall study: Unpaired chains resulted from sequencing bulk RNA of unsorted whole blood. Study-wide results and limits: Missing private and CD4 specificities, VDJdb matching favored anti-spike CD8 responses.

The ends were cut back, 2 bases at V and 8 bases at J, with 12 bases in the middle. The CDR3 consists of 14 residues. The germline V gene encodes CDR1 SNHLY and CDR2 FYNNEI. TCRdb re-called the 5' RACE reads through MiXCR, storing one row per CDR3 protein. The top ten clones hold 4.4% of a sample with 98,000 or so distinct CDR3 sequences, 9.5% to 15% of them seen once. The source is an adult who was a healthcare worker with PCR-confirmed SARS-CoV-2 infection or an uninfected control (not recorded which). Sequenced material: whole blood, taken at baseline. This sequence joins TRBV2 and TRBJ1-4; no clear D gene. The CDR3: CASSERPLREKLFF. CDR3 nucleotide sequence: TGTGCCAGCAGTGAACGGCCCCTTCGGGAAAAACTGTTTTTT. Using reference TRBV2 and TRBJ1-4 for the parts outside the CDR3, the full variable domain is EPEVTQTPSHQVTQMGQEVILRCVPISNHLYFYWYRQILGQKVEFLVSFYNNEISEKSEIFDDQFSVERPDGSNFTLKIRSTKLEDSAMYFCASSERPLREKLFFGSGTQLSVL.